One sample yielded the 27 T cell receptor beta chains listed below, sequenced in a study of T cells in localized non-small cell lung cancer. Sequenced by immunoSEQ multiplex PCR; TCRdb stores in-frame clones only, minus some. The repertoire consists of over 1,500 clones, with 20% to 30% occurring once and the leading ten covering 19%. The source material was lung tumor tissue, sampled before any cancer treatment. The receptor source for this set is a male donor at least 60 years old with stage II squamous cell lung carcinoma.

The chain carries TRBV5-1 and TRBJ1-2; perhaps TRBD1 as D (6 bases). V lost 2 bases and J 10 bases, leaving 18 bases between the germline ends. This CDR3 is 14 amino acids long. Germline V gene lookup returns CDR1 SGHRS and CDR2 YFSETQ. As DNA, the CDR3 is TGCGCCAGCAGCTTTGGGTTAGGGGGGTTTGACTACACCTTC. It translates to CASSFGLGGFDYTF.

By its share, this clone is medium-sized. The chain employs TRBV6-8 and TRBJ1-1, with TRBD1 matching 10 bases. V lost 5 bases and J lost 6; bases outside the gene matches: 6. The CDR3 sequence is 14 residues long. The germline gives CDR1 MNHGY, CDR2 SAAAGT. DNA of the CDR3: TGTGCCAGCAGTCCCGGTGGACAGGGGGCTGAAGCTTTCTTT. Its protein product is CASSPGGQGAEAFF.

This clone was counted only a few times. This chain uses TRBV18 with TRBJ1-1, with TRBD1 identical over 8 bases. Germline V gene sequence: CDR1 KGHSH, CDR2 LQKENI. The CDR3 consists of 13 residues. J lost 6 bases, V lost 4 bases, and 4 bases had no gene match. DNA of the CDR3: TGTGCCAGCTCACGGACAGGGTCTGCTGAAGCTTTCTTT. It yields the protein CASSRTGSAEAFF. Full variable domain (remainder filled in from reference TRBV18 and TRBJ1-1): NAGVMQNPRHLVRRRGQEARLRCSPMKGHSHVYWYRQLPEEGLKFMVYLQKENIIDESGMPKERFSAEFPKEGPSILRIQQVVRGDSAAYFCASSRTGSAEAFFGQGTRLTVV.

The DNA of the CDR3 is TGCGCCAGCAGCCAAGATCCTAGGTCCTACGAGCAGTACTTC. Its protein is CASSQDPRSYEQYF. The rearrangement joins TRBV5-1 to TRBJ2-7, with unresolved D. Germline assignment: CDR1 SGHRS and CDR2 YFSETQ. CDR3 length equals 14 residues. Trimming left V 4 bases short and J 1 base short, with 12 bases between.

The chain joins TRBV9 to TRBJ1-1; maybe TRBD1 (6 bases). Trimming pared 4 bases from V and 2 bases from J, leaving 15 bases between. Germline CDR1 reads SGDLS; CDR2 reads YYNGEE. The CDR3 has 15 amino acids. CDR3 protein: CASSPRQGYNTEAFF. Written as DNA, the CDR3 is TGTGCCAGCAGCCCTCGGCAGGGGTACAACACTGAAGCTTTCTTT.

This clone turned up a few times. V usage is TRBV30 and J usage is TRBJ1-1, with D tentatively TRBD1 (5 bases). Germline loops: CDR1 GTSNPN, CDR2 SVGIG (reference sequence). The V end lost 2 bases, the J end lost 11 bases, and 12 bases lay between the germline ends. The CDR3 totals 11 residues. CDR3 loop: CAWSRSEGAFF. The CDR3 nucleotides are TGTGCCTGGAGTAGGTCAGAGGGGGCTTTCTTT.

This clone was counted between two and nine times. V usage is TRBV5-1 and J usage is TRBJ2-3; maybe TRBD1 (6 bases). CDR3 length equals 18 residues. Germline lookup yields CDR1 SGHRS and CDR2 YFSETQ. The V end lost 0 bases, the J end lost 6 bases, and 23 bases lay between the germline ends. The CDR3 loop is CASSLESWTAGRGDTQYF. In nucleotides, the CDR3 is TGCGCCAGCAGCTTGGAGTCGTGGACAGCTGGCCGGGGCGATACGCAGTATTTT.

DNA for the CDR3: TGTGCCAGCAGTGAAGGGGACACTAGGAATGGCTACACCTTC. It codes for CASSEGDTRNGYTF. V is TRBV6-1 and J is TRBJ1-2; D might be TRBD1 (6 bases). Germline CDR1 MNHNS, CDR2 SASEGT. This CDR3 is built from 14 residues. The V gene lost 1 base and the J gene lost 6 bases, with 12 bases spanning the gap.

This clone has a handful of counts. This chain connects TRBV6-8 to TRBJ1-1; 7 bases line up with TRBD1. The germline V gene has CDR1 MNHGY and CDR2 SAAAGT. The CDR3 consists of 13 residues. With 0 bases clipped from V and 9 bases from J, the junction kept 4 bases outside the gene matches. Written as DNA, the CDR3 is TGTGCCAGCAGTTACTCACAGGGACAGAAAGCTTTCTTT. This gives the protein CASSYSQGQKAFF.

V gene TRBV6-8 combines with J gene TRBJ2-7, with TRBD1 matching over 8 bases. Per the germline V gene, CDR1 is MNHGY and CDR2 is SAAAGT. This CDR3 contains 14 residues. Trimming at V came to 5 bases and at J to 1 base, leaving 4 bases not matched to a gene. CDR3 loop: CASSRQGLSYEQYF. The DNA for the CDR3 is TGTGCCAGCAGTCGACAGGGGTTATCCTACGAGCAGTACTTC.

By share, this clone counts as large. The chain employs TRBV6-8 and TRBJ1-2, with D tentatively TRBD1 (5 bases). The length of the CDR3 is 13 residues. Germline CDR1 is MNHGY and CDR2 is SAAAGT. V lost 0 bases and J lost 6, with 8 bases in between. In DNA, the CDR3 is TGTGCCAGCAGTTACTCCCAGGGTCATGGCTACACCTTC. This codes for CASSYSQGHGYTF.

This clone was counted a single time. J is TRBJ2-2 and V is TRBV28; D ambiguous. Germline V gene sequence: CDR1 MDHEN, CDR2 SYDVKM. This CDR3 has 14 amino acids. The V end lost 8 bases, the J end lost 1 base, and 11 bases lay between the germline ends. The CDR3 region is CASLSGGNTGELFF. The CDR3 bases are TGTGCCAGCTTGTCAGGCGGGAACACCGGGGAGCTGTTTTTT.

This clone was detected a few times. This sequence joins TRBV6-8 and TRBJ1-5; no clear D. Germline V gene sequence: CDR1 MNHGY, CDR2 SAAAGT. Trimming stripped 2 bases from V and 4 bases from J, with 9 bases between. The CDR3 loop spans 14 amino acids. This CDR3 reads CASSYGNPNQPQHF. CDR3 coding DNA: TGTGCCAGCAGTTACGGGAATCCTAATCAGCCCCAGCATTTT.

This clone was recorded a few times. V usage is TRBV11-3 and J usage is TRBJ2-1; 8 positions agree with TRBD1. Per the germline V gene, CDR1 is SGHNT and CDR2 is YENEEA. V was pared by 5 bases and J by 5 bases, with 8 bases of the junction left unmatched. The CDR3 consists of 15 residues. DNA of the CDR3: TGTGCCAGCAGCCAGGACAGGGTTCCCGACAATGAGCAGTTCTTC. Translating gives CASSQDRVPDNEQFF.

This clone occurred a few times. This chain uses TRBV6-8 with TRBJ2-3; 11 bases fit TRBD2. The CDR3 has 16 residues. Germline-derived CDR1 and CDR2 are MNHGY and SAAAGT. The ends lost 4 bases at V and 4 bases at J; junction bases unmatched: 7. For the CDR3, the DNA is TGTGCCAGCAGTTTCGGTAGCGGGGGGGCCGCAGATACGCAGTATTTT. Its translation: CASSFGSGGAADTQYF.

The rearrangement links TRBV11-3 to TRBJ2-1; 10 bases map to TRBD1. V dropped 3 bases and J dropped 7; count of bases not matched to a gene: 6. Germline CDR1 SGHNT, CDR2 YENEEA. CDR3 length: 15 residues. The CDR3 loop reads CASSFPGQGLNEQFF. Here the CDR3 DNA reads TGTGCCAGCAGCTTTCCGGGACAGGGGTTAAATGAGCAGTTCTTC.

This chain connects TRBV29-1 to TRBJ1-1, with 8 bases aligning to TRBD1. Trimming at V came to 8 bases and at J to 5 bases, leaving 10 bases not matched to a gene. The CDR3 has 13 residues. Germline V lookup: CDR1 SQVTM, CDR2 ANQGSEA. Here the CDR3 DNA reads TGCAGCTTCCAGGGGGCGCCATGGACTGAAGCTTTCTTT. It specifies CSFQGAPWTEAFF.

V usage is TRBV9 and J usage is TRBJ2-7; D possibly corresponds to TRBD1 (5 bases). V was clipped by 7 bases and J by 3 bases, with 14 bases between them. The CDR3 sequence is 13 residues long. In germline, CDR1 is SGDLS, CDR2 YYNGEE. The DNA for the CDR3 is TGTGCCAGCGGCAGGGTAGGTGGCTACGAGCAGTACTTC. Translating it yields CASGRVGGYEQYF.

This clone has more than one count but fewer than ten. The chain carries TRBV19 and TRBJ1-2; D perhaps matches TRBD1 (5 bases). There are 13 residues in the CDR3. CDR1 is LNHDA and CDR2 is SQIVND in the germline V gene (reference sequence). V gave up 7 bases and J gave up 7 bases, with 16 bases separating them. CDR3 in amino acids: CASTLRGDGGYTF. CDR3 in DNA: TGTGCCAGTACCCTCCGAGGGGACGGTGGCTACACCTTC.

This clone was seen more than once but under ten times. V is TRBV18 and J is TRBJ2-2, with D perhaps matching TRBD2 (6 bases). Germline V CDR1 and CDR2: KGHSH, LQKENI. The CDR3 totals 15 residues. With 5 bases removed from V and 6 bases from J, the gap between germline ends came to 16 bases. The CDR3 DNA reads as TGTGCCAGCTCAGGAGGGTCCTCCCAGGCCGGGGAGCTGTTTTTT. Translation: CASSGGSSQAGELFF.

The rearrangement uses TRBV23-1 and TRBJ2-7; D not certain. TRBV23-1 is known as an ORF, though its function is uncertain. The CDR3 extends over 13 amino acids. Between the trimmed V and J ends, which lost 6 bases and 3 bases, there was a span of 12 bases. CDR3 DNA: TGCGCCAGCAGCTTGAAGATGAGCTACGAGCAGTACTTC. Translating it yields CASSLKMSYEQYF.

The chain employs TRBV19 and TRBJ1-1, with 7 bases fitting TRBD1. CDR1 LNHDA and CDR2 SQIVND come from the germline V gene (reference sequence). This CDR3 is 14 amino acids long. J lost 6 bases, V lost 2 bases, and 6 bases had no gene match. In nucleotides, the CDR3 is TGTGCCAGTAGTATACAGGGGGGGGAGGCTGAAGCTTTCTTT. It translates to CASSIQGGEAEAFF.

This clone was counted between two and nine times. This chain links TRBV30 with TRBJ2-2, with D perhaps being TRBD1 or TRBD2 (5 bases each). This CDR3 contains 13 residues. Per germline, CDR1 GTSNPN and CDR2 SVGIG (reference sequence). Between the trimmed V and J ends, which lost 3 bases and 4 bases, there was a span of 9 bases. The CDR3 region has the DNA TGTGCCTGGAGCACCGGGGCCACCGGGGAGCTGTTTTTT. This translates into CAWSTGATGELFF.

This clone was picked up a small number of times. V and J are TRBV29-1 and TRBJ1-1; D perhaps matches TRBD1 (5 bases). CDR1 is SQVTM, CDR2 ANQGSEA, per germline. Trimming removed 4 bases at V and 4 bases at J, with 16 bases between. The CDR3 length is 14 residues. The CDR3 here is CSVVRGTLFTEAFF. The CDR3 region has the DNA TGCAGCGTTGTTCGGGGGACCCTTTTCACTGAAGCTTTCTTT.

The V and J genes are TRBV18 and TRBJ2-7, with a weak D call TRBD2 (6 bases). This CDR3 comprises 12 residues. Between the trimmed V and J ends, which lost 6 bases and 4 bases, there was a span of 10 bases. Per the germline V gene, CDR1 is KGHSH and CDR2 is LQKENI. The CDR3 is CASSQEGYEQYF. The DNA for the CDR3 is TGTGCCAGCTCCCAGGAGGGTTACGAGCAGTACTTC. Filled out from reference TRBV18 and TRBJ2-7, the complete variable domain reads NAGVMQNPRHLVRRRGQEARLRCSPMKGHSHVYWYRQLPEEGLKFMVYLQKENIIDESGMPKERFSAEFPKEGPSILRIQQVVRGDSAAYFCASSQEGYEQYFGPGTRLTVT.

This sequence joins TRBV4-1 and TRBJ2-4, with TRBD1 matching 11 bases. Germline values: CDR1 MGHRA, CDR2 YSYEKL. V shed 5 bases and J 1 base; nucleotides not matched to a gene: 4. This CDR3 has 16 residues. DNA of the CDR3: TGCGCCAGCAGCGGTGGGACAGGGGGTGCCAAAAACATTCAGTACTTC. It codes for CASSGGTGGAKNIQYF.

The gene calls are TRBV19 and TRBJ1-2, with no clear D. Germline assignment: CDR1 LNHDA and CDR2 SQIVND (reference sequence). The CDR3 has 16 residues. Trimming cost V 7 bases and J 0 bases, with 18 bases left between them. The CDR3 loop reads CASILSKAFTNYGYTF. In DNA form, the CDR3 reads TGTGCCAGTATCCTGTCGAAGGCCTTTACTAACTATGGCTACACCTTC.